This T cell receptor beta chain stems from a study of esophageal squamous cell carcinoma under preoperative chemotherapy. Study-level background: TCR repertoires were profiled from both peripheral blood T cells and tumor-infiltrating lymphocytes. Study-level points and caveats: After treatment, tumor-infiltrating lymphocytes apparently came partly from blood T cells. After chemotherapy, TCR diversity rose significantly in peripheral T cells but not in tumor-infiltrating lymphocytes.

This CDR3 has 16 residues. Germline V gives CDR1 MNHNS, CDR2 SASEGT. V lost 6 bases, J lost 5 bases, and 13 bases stayed unmatched. Turning to this clonotype: Its antigen remains unknown.

One entry per CDR3 protein results from TCRdb running MiXCR on the PCR reads. The data contain around 14,000 distinct CDR3 sequences, roughly 60% of them seen just once; the ten biggest clones take up around 53%. Time point: before preoperative PTX-NDP chemotherapy. Patients received paclitaxel-nedaplatin as preoperative chemotherapy before surgery. The sequence was collected from a human donor with esophageal squamous cell carcinoma. The donor label of this sample is uncertain. This chain joins TRBV6-1 and TRBJ2-3; 8 bases are a match to TRBD2. This material was obtained from a patient given preoperative chemotherapy. The CDR3 DNA sequence: TGTGCCAGCAGGGGATCGGGGGGGTGTGACCAAGATACGCAGTATTTT. Translating gives CASRGSGGCDQDTQYF.